The 7 T cell receptor beta chains below come from one sample, sequenced in a study of T cell repertoires in cytomegalovirus infection. No antigen is known for these receptors. TCRdb re-analysed the reads in MiXCR, keeping a single row per CDR3 protein. The sample gives about 130,000 distinct CDR3 sequences, under 30% of which show up once; about a third is in the top ten. Specimen: PBMCs, sequenced either directly or after in vitro stimulation (not recorded which). The receptor source for this set is a human donor in good health (CMV status not recorded). Some clones in this sample may be carry-over from other donors' samples.

This clonotype was detected many times. The V call is TRBV10-3, the J call TRBJ1-1; TRBD1 might be the D (6 bases). The V and J ends lost 4 bases and 0 bases respectively, with 9 bases between them. CDR3 size: 14 residues. From germline, CDR1 is ENHRY and CDR2 SYGVKD. The CDR3 sequence: CAISVTGLNTEAFF. CDR3 coding DNA: TGTGCCATCAGTGTTACAGGGCTGAACACTGAAGCTTTCTTT.

This clonotype was found many times. The V gene is TRBV7-2, the J gene TRBJ1-5; D is unclear. This CDR3 has 14 residues. The germline V gene encodes CDR1 SGHTA and CDR2 FQGNSA. Trimming pared 3 bases from V and 4 bases from J, leaving 10 bases between. CDR3 DNA sequence: TGTGCCAGCAGCTTGGGCAGATCTAATCAGCCCCAGCATTTT. Translating it yields CASSLGRSNQPQHF.

The chain uses TRBV29-1 and TRBJ2-1; TRBD2 is a possible D gene (6 bases). CDR1 is SQVTM and CDR2 is ANQGSEA in the germline V gene. CDR3 length equals 13 residues. The V end lost 7 bases, the J end lost 12 bases, and 22 bases lay between the germline ends. The CDR3 DNA reads as TGCAGCGCCGGGTCGGGGCCTACTAGCTCGCAGTTCTTC. This translates into CSAGSGPTSSQFF.

The V call is TRBV12-3 or TRBV12-4, the J call TRBJ1-1; D gene uncertain. This CDR3 has 16 residues. V lost 1 base and J lost 5, with 17 bases in between. The DNA for the CDR3 is TGTGCCAGCAGTTTAGGTGTCTCGGGGAGGAGAACTGAAGCTTTCTTT. Its protein product is CASSLGVSGRRTEAFF.

There are a few counts of this clonotype. The chain joins TRBV20-1 to TRBJ2-1; 8 bases line up with TRBD2. Trimming cost V 5 bases and J 8 bases; bases outside gene matches: 17. The CDR3 extends over 16 amino acids. Germline-derived CDR1 and CDR2 are DFQATT and SNEGSKA (reference sequence). CDR3 nucleotides: TGCAGTGCTGGCAAGAGGGGGGGGACTAGAGCGGATGAGCAGTTCTTC. This encodes CSAGKRGGTRADEQFF.

As DNA, the CDR3 is TGTGCCAGCAGCGAGGGGCCGGGGAACACTGAAGCTTTCTTT. Amino acid sequence: CASSEGPGNTEAFF. This chain uses TRBV11-2 with TRBJ1-1; tentative D call: TRBD1 (5 bases). Germline V gene data show CDR1 as SGHAT and CDR2 as FQNNGV. The CDR3 runs 14 residues. V was clipped by 5 bases and J by 1 base, with 11 bases between them.

The chain couples TRBV19 to TRBJ2-7; 12 bases line up with TRBD2. CDR3 size: 18 residues. Per germline, CDR1 LNHDA and CDR2 SQIVND (reference sequence). Trimming at V came to 5 bases and at J to 0 bases, leaving 11 bases not matched to a gene. CDR3 sequence: CASSPQLAGGSSSYEQYF. Here the CDR3 DNA reads TGTGCCAGTAGTCCACAACTAGCGGGAGGCTCCAGCTCCTACGAGCAGTACTTC. Full variable domain (outside the CDR3, taken from reference TRBV19 and TRBJ2-7): DGGITQSPKYLFRKEGQNVTLSCEQNLNHDAMYWYRQDPGQGLRLIYYSQIVNDFQKGDIAEGYSVSREKKESFPLTVTSAQKNPTAFYLCASSPQLAGGSSSYEQYFGPGTRLTVT.